This record concerns one T cell receptor (beta chain) sequence. Its specificity is unknown. One end of the junction varies from germline; a read error may be responsible. The CDR3 totals 14 residues. Germline V lookup: CDR1 MNHNS, CDR2 SASEGT. This sample was included in a study of tumor-infiltrating lymphocytes in primary liver carcinoma. Background on the study: The patients included men and women who were aged 30 to 69 years.

TCR beta cDNA came from roughly 0.45 ug total RNA, primed with a constant-region primer. Three nested multiplex PCR rounds of slightly modified ARM-PCR generated TCR beta libraries. Both of the initial two PCR rounds ran for around 10 cycles and employed TRBV1-TRBV30 forward primers alongside a C-beta reverse primer. TCRdb redid the calling of the multiplex PCR reads with MiXCR, one entry per CDR3 protein. The sample has under 50,000 distinct CDR3 sequences, roughly 70% seen once. Extraction of RNA together with DNA used roughly 18-32 mg of unsorted bulk tissue. Surgery removed the patients' primary liver carcinoma. Overall study results and limits: All five tumor regions shared only about 7.5-24% of top clones.

Sequenced input: liver tumor tissue from sampling region 5. Subset noted: tumor region T5, tumor centre. The receptor was isolated from a man aged 35-49 years with primary liver carcinoma and hepatitis B virus infection. The V gene is TRBV6-1, the J gene TRBJ1-5; 7 bases map to TRBD1. The CDR3 nucleotides read TGTGCCAGCAGTGGAAGAGGACAGGATCAGCCCCAACATTTT. Amino acid sequence: CASSGRGQDQPQHF.